The sequence of this TCR beta chain was determined in a study of blood T cell repertoires in COVID-19 (dated by TCRdb to about 2020). For the wider study: Samples from collaborators originated in the United States, Italy and Spain and spanned both the acute and convalescent phases of COVID-19. Subjects who had been exposed to COVID-19, were actively infected with it, or had recovered from it provided the deeply sampled blood TCRbeta repertoires that made up the dataset. The repertoires were released in a freely available public database meant as a resource for research on the immune response to SARS-CoV-2. Nearly every sample came with metadata listing a de-identified subject ID, COVID-19 status, age in years and sex. The prospective study material was composed of cDNA or gDNA derived from T cells, B-cell-depleted T cells, or PBMCs. The samples were drawn from two sources: the first 160 participants of the ongoing ImmuneRACE study, and approximately 1,300 subjects contributed by 6 global collaborators. Where HLA class I and class II types were available, the types were taken from metadata supplied by the sample provider, not from assay-based typing. Study-wide conclusions, independent of this receptor: The amount of clinical and demographic metadata varied by source and participant and was provided uncurated.

Whole blood was collected in K2EDTA tubes by collaborating institutions according to the institutions' own protocols. For TCRbeta analysis, collaborators shipped samples in one of three forms: frozen whole blood, isolated PBMCs, or DNA extracted from either of those sample types. TCRbeta CDR3 regions were amplified from genomic DNA by means of the immunoSEQ Assay, a bias-controlled multiplex PCR. The study's processing was this. The number of nucleated cells in each sample was estimated by amplification of reference gene primers within the assay. Sequence reads were collapsed and filtered to measure the absolute abundance of every unique TCRbeta CDR3 rearrangement. For each sample, productive Simpson clonality was calculated by taking the square root of Simpson's diversity index across productive rearrangements. TCRdb re-hosts the immuneACCESS table, in-frame sequences only. Its copies lack some clones; in the studies checked, an unresolved V gene accounts for under half of them, and the cause for the rest is not known. V and J calls and clone size are as listed in that table; D and trimming were resolved from the DNA. A total of roughly 220,000 clones appear in this sample, 85% to 90% of them only once. The top ten hold approximately 6.1% of the sample.

From the cysteine through the phenylalanine, the CDR3 covers 11 amino acids. Only the CDR3 region is kept as DNA, spanning 33 bases read in frame from base 1. At the junction V is shortened by 1 base and J by 13 bases; bases outside the gene matches: 4. The CDR1 and CDR2 encoded by the germline V gene (reference sequence) are LGHDT and YNNKEL. Worth noting for this clone: Its antigen is still unknown. Within one base of it there is no much larger clone, and no base qualities were kept.

The TCR sequence derives from a man at least 80 years old with acute or convalescent COVID-19. This chain is built from TRBV3-1 (or the pseudogene TRBV3-2) and TRBJ2-7; TRBD1 fits 7 bases in the junction. The sample was peripheral blood. The CDR3 region: CASSQGQGLYF. In nucleotides, the sequence is TGTGCCAGCAGCCAAGGACAGGGCCTTTACTTC.